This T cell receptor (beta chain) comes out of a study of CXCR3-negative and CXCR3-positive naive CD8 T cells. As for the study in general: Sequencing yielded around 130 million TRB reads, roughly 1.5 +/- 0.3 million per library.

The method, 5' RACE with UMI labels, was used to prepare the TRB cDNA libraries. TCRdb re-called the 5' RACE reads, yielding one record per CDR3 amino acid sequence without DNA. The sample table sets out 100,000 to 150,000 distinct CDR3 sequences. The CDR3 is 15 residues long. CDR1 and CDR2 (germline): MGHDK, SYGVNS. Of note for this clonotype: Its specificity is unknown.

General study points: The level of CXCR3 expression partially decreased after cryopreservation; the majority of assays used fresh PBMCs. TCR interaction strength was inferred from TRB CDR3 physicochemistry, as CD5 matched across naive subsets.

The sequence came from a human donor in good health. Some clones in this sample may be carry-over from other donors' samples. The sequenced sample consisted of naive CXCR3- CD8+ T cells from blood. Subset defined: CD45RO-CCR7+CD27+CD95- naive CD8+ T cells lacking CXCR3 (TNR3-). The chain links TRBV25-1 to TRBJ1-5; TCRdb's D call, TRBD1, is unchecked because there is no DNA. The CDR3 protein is CASSEFWDSNQPQHF.